Listed here are 25 T cell receptor beta chains from one sample, sequenced in a study of graft-versus-host responses after intestinal transplantation. Their target antigens are unknown. Profiled with immunoSEQ multiplex PCR; TCRdb holds only in-frame clones, not every one. The sample shows 70,000 or so clones, roughly 84% of them seen only once. The sample consisted of unstimulated CD4+ T cells sorted from spleen or lymph node cells, taken before transplant. Receptors originate from a human donor who was the organ donor for an intestinal transplant.

The V gene is TRBV12-2, the J gene TRBJ2-2; the table's D call, TRBD2, has no DNA check behind it. TRBV12-2 is termed a pseudogene. The CDR3 spans 18 residues. The CDR3 region is CASRLARLAGGVTGELFF. The CDR3 nucleotides read TGTGCAAGTCGCTTAGCACGGCTAGCGGGGGGGGTCACCGGGGAGCTGTTTTTT.

The V gene is TRBV19, the J gene TRBJ1-2; D might be TRBD1 (6 bases). V lost 8 bases and J lost 2, with 18 bases in between. Germline-derived CDR1 and CDR2 are LNHDA and SQIVND (reference sequence). The CDR3 covers 15 residues. The CDR3 nucleotides are TGTGCCAGTTCGAACAGGGTCGCCCAGAACTATGGCTACACCTTC. Its translation: CASSNRVAQNYGYTF.

The gene calls are TRBV7-9 and TRBJ1-2, with unresolved D. Trimming took off 6 bases at V and 4 bases at J, with 12 bases between the two ends. Germline CDR1 is SEHNR and CDR2 is FQNEAQ (reference sequence). The CDR3 has 13 residues. CDR3: CASRRAGGYGYTF. For the CDR3, the DNA is TGTGCCAGCAGGCGCGCGGGAGGCTATGGCTACACCTTC.

The chain combines TRBV18 with TRBJ2-5; 9 nucleotides line up with TRBD1. In germline, CDR1 is KGHSH, CDR2 LQKENI. V shed 5 bases and J 5 bases; nucleotides not matched to a gene: 9. The CDR3 has 15 residues. The CDR3 DNA reads TGTGCCAGCTCAGGATGGGACAGGGCTCGCGAGACCCAGTACTTC. This translates into CASSGWDRARETQYF.

The chain carries TRBV6-7 and TRBJ2-7, with D perhaps matching TRBD2 (7 bases). TRBV6-7 is placed among ORFs of uncertain function. The V end lost 4 bases, the J end lost 3 bases, and 13 bases lay between the germline ends. This CDR3 comprises 14 residues. The CDR3 nucleotides read TGTGCCAGCAGTTCGGGGGGACACAACTACGAGCAGTACGTC. Translated, it gives CASSSGGHNYEQYV.

V gene TRBV6-6 combines with J gene TRBJ2-7; D is perhaps TRBD2 (7 bases). CDR3 length: 15 residues. The V end lost 6 bases, the J end lost 4 bases, and 19 bases lay between the germline ends. Germline V CDR1 and CDR2: MNHNY, SVGAGI (reference sequence). DNA of the CDR3: TGTGCCAGCAGGGACGGGGGAGGGGACAAATACGAGCAGTACGTC. Protein: CASRDGGGDKYEQYV.

This sequence joins TRBV6-1 and TRBJ1-1, with a tentative D call TRBD1 (5 bases). The germline V and J ends were trimmed by 1 base and 4 bases, with 7 bases remaining between them. Germline V CDR1 and CDR2: MNHNS, SASEGT. The CDR3 spans 13 residues. The CDR3 bases are TGTGCCAGCAGTGAAGGGGGGGGCACTGAAGCTTTCTTT. Translating it yields CASSEGGGTEAFF.

The gene calls are TRBV10-3 and TRBJ2-1; D perhaps matches TRBD1 (6 bases). CDR3 length equals 14 residues. V lost 6 bases and J lost 5, with 14 bases in between. Germline loops: CDR1 ENHRY, CDR2 SYGVKD. The CDR3: CAISQQGPHNEQFF. The CDR3 DNA is TGTGCCATCAGCCAACAGGGCCCACACAATGAGCAGTTCTTC.

The chain has TRBV10-3 and TRBJ2-7, with 9 bases matching TRBD1. V trimming: 9 bases; J trimming: 4 bases; junction bases outside the gene matches: 7. Germline loops: CDR1 ENHRY, CDR2 SYGVKD. The CDR3 has 13 amino acids. The CDR3: CAIARDREYEQYV. The CDR3 nucleotides read TGTGCCATTGCCCGGGACAGGGAATACGAGCAGTACGTC.

This chain uses TRBV6-5 with TRBJ2-5; maybe TRBD2 (5 bases). The V and J ends lost 5 bases and 5 bases respectively, with 6 bases between them. The CDR3 length is 11 residues. Germline V lookup: CDR1 MNHEY, CDR2 SVGAGI. CDR3 residues: CASSRGETQYF. CDR3 nucleotide sequence: TGTGCCAGCAGTCGGGGTGAGACCCAGTACTTC.

The J gene is TRBJ1-5, the V gene TRBV7-7, with D hard to call. This CDR3 has 19 amino acids. The germline V gene encodes CDR1 SSHAT and CDR2 FNYEAQ (reference sequence). The CDR3 loop reads CATQLIPGRSTLPNQPQHF. In nucleotides, the CDR3 is TGTGCTACGCAGCTGATCCCAGGTAGGTCGACCCTACCTAATCAGCCCCAGCATTTT.

The V call is TRBV6-5, the J call TRBJ2-1; tentative D call: TRBD2 (6 bases). The CDR3 contains 15 residues. Germline V lookup: CDR1 MNHEY, CDR2 SVGAGI. V shed 7 bases and J shed 4 bases, with 17 bases lying between them. In DNA, the CDR3 is TGTGCCAGCATTGACCGGTTCGGGGGATACAATGAGCAGTTCTTC. Translation: CASIDRFGGYNEQFF.

The chain employs TRBV9 and TRBJ2-1; D uncertain. CDR3 size: 16 residues. The germline gives CDR1 SGDLS, CDR2 YYNGEE. V gave up 0 bases and J gave up 0 bases, with 10 bases separating them. CDR3 sequence reads: CASSVGSLSSYNEQFF. For the CDR3, the DNA is TGTGCCAGCAGCGTAGGTTCGCTCAGCTCCTACAATGAGCAGTTCTTC.

This chain joins TRBV20-1 and TRBJ1-1, with D maybe TRBD1 (5 bases). The CDR3 sequence is 10 residues long. V gave up 6 bases and J gave up 5 bases, with 7 bases separating them. Germline V CDR1 and CDR2: DFQATT, SNEGSKA (reference sequence). The CDR3 nucleotides are TGCAGTGCCCACAGGACTGAAGCTTTCTTT. Translated: CSAHRTEAFF.

This clone was recorded once. V usage is TRBV6-5 and J usage is TRBJ1-3; D remains ambiguous. The CDR3 contains 16 residues. Per germline, CDR1 MNHEY and CDR2 SVGAGI. V was clipped by 0 bases and J by 4 bases, with 13 bases between them. The CDR3 sequence is CASSYSSLASGNTIYF. The CDR3 coding sequence is TGTGCCAGCAGTTACTCAAGTTTGGCATCCGGAAACACCATATATTTT.

V gene TRBV7-2 combines with J gene TRBJ1-3; D unresolved. This CDR3 contains 13 residues. Trimming shortened V by 4 bases and J by 0 bases, and 4 bases separated the two germline ends. Germline V gene sequence: CDR1 SGHTA, CDR2 FQGNSA. CDR3 protein: CASSSSSGNTIYF. The CDR3 coding sequence is TGTGCCAGCAGCTCCAGCTCTGGAAACACCATATATTTT.

The chain carries TRBV9 and TRBJ1-6, with D possibly TRBD1 on 6 matching bases. The germline V gene has CDR1 SGDLS and CDR2 YYNGEE. CDR3 length: 14 amino acids. With 4 bases removed from V and 10 bases from J, the gap between germline ends came to 15 bases. The CDR3 here is CASSPTGGGSPLHF. CDR3 bases: TGTGCCAGCAGCCCCACGGGGGGCGGGTCACCCCTCCACTTT. The whole variable domain, remainder taken from reference TRBV9 and TRBJ1-6, is DSGVTQTPKHLITATGQRVTLRCSPRSGDLSVYWYQQSLDQGLQFLIQYYNGEERAKGNILERFSAQQFPDLHSELNLSSLELGDSALYFCASSPTGGGSPLHFGNGTRLTVT.

The V and J genes are TRBV19 and TRBJ2-7; D gene ambiguous. V dropped 3 bases and J dropped 3 bases, with 3 bases sitting between them. Germline CDR1 and CDR2: LNHDA and SQIVND (reference sequence). The CDR3 spans 11 residues. CDR3 nucleotides: TGTGCCAGTAGTATGGACTACGAGCAGTACGTC. This codes for CASSMDYEQYV.

The chain employs TRBV6-6 and TRBJ2-7, with TRBD2 as a possible D gene (6 bases). V lost 5 bases to trimming and J lost 5 bases, with 13 bases between them. This CDR3 is built from 13 residues. The germline CDR1 and CDR2 sequences are MNHNY and SVGAGI (reference sequence). The DNA of the CDR3 is TGTGCCAGCAGTCTTGCGGGGTTTGACGAGCAGTACGTC. Translated: CASSLAGFDEQYV.

This clone was observed a handful of times. This chain links TRBV21-1 with TRBJ2-5; TRBD1 is taken as the D call from the table, unchecked against the DNA. TRBV21-1 is a documented pseudogene. The CDR3 is 15 residues long. CDR3 coding DNA: TGTGCCAGCAGCAATCTTGGGACAGGGTGGGATACCCAGTACTTC. Translated: CASSNLGTGWDTQYF.

The chain employs TRBV5-4 and TRBJ2-6; TRBD2 matches at 8 bases. This CDR3 spans 17 amino acids. V lost 4 bases, J lost 0 bases, and 6 bases stayed unmatched. The germline gives CDR1 SGHNT, CDR2 YYREEE (reference sequence). The CDR3 sequence: CASSTGTSRSGANVLTF. The CDR3 DNA is TGTGCCAGCAGCACCGGGACTAGTCGCTCTGGGGCCAACGTCCTGACTTTC.

The chain uses TRBV5-1 and TRBJ1-2, with 11 bases lining up with TRBD1. Germline V CDR1 and CDR2: SGHRS, YFSETQ. The CDR3 loop spans 14 amino acids. J lost 7 bases, V lost 4 bases, and 6 bases had no gene match. The CDR3 sequence is CASSAGQGVFGYTF. The CDR3 DNA reads as TGCGCCAGCAGCGCGGGACAGGGGGTGTTTGGCTACACCTTC.

The V gene is TRBV2, the J gene TRBJ1-5; TRBD1 matches at 9 bases. Germline trimming cut 6 bases from V and 2 bases from J; bases unmatched to any gene: 8. Germline loops: CDR1 SNHLY, CDR2 FYNNEI. The CDR3 is 16 amino acids. CDR3 DNA: TGTGCCAGCAGCAGGACAGGGGATTCGGGCAATCAGCCCCAGCATTTT. Translated: CASSRTGDSGNQPQHF.

CDR3 sequence reads: CASSPQGFSYNEQFF. CDR3 in DNA: TGTGCCAGCAGTCCTCAGGGGTTCTCCTACAATGAGCAGTTCTTC. This sequence joins TRBV25-1 and TRBJ2-1; D is perhaps TRBD1 (6 bases). The CDR3 loop spans 15 amino acids. Germline V gene data show CDR1 as MGHDK and CDR2 as SYGVNS. Trimming took 5 bases from V and 0 from J, leaving 11 bases between them.

The V gene is TRBV6-5, the J gene TRBJ1-2; tentatively, D is TRBD1 (5 bases). The germline V gene has CDR1 MNHEY and CDR2 SVGAGI. The CDR3 runs 14 residues. Deletions cut 7 bases from V and 4 bases from J, with 16 bases between. This chain's CDR3 is CASTTGIQPYGYTF. CDR3 DNA: TGTGCCAGCACCACAGGCATCCAGCCCTATGGCTACACCTTC.